One sample yielded the 3 T cell receptor beta chains listed below, sequenced in a study of blood T cell repertoires in COVID-19. The table came from immunoSEQ multiplex PCR; TCRdb's copy has only in-frame clones and leaves some out. The repertoire holds about 210,000 clones, about 92% seen once, with 1.2% in the top ten. Sequencing was done on a sample of peripheral blood. The receptors shown here come from a man aged 30 to 39 with acute or convalescent COVID-19.

V is TRBV19 and J is TRBJ1-1; D is undetermined. The CDR3 runs to 12 residues. Germline V gives CDR1 LNHDA, CDR2 SQIVND (reference sequence). With 9 bases removed from V and 3 bases from J, the gap between germline ends came to 11 bases. CDR3 DNA: TGTGCCAGCGGAGGACGGGACACTGAAGCTTTCTTT. Translated: CASGGRDTEAFF.

The genes are TRBV7-8 and TRBJ1-4, with a weak D call TRBD1 (5 bases). The CDR3 sequence is 14 residues long. Trimming pared 3 bases from V and 4 bases from J, leaving 9 bases between. CDR1 and CDR2 from the germline V gene are SGHVS and FQNEAQ. The DNA for the CDR3 is TGTGCCAGCAGCTTTTCAGGGATTAATGAAAAACTGTTTTTT. This translates into CASSFSGINEKLFF.

The rearrangement joins TRBV15 to TRBJ2-7, with D possibly being TRBD1 (5 bases). The CDR3 runs 15 residues. The V end lost 4 bases, the J end lost 0 bases, and 13 bases lay between the germline ends. The V gene's germline CDR1 is LNHNV and CDR2 YYDKDF (reference sequence). In DNA, the CDR3 is TGTGCCACCAGCACCCAAGGACATAGCTCCTACGAGCAGTACTTC. Translated: CATSTQGHSSYEQYF.